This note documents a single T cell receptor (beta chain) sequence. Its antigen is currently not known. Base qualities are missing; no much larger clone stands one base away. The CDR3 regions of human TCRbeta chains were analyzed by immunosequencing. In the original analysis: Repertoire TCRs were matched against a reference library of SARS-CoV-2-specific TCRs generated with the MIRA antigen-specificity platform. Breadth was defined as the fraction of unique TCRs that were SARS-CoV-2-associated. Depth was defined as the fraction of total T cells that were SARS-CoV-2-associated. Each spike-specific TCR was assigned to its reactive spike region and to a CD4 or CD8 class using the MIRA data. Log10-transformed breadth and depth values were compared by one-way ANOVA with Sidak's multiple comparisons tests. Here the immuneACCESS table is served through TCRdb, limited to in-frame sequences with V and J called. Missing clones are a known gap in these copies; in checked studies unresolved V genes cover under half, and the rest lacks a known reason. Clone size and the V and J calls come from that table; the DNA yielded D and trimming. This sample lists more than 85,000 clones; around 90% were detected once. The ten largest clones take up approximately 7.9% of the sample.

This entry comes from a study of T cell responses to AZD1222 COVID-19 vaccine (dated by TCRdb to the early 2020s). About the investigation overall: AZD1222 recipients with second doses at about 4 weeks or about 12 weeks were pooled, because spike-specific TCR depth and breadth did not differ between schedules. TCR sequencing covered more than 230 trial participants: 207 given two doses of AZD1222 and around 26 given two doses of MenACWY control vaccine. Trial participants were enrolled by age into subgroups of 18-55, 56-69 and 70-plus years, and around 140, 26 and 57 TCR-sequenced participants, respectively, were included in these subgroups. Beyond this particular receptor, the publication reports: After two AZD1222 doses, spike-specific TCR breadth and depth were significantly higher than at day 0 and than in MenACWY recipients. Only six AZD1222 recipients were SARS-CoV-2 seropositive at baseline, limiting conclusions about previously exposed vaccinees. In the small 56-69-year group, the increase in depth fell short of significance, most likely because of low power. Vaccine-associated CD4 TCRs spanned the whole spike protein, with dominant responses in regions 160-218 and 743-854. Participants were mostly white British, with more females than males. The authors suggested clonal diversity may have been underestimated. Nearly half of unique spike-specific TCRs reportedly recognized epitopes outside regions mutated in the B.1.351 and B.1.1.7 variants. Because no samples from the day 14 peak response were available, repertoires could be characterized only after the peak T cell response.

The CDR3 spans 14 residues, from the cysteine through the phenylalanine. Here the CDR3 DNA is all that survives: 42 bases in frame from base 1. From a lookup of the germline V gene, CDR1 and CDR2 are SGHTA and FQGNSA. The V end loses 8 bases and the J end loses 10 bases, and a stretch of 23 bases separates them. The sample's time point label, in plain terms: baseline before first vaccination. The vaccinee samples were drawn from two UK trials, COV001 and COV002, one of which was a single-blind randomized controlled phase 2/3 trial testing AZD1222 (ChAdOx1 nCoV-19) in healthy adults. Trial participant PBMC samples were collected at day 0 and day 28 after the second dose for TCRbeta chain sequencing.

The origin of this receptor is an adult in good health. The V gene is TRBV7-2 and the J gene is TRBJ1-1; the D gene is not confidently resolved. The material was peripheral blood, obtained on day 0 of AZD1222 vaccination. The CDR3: CASQPPGGGGGAFF. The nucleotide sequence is TGTGCCAGCCAACCCCCGGGTGGAGGCGGCGGAGCTTTCTTT. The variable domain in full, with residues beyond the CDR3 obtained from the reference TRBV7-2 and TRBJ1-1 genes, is GAGVSQSPSNKVTEKGKDVELRCDPISGHTALYWYRQSLGQGLEFLIYFQGNSAPDKSGLPSDRFSAERTGGSVSTLTIQRTQQEDSAVYLCASQPPGGGGGAFFGQGTRLTVV.